This T cell receptor (beta chain) was documented in a study of blood T cell repertoires in COVID-19. TCRdb keeps only in-frame clones here, not all; method: immunoSEQ multiplex PCR. The data contain approximately 320,000 clones, around nine tenths of them singletons. Recruitment covered about two dozen US areas and drew participants whose ages spanned roughly 18 to 100 years. Participant-reported clinical history was the basis for cohort assignment. Trimming stripped 0 bases from V and 1 base from J, with 9 bases between. The CDR3 extends over 15 amino acids. Germline V lookup: CDR1 LGHDT, CDR2 YNNKEL (reference sequence).

J is TRBJ2-5 and V is TRBV3-1 (or the pseudogene TRBV3-2); weak D call: TRBD1 (6 bases). The sequencing sample was made of PBMCs or T cells enriched from blood (not recorded which). The sequence came from a man aged 55-75 years who had recovered from COVID-19. The CDR3: CASSQDTGPQETQYF. Here the CDR3 DNA reads TGTGCCAGCAGCCAAGACACAGGGCCCCAAGAGACCCAGTACTTC.